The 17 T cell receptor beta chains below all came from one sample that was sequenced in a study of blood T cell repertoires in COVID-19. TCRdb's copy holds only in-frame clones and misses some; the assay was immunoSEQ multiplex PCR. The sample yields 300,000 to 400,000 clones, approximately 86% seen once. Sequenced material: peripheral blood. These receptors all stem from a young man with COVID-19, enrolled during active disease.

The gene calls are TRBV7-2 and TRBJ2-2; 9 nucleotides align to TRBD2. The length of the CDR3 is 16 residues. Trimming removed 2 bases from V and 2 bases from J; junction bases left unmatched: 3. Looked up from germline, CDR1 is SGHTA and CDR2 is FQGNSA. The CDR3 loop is CASSLYSGSNTGELFF. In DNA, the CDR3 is TGTGCCAGCAGCTTATATAGCGGGAGTAACACCGGGGAGCTGTTTTTT.

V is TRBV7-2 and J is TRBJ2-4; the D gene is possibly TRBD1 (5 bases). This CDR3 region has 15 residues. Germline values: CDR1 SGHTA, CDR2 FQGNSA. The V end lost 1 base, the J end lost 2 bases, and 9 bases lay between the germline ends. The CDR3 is CASSLGTSSKNIQYF. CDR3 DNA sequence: TGTGCCAGCAGCTTAGGGACATCCTCCAAAAACATTCAGTACTTC.

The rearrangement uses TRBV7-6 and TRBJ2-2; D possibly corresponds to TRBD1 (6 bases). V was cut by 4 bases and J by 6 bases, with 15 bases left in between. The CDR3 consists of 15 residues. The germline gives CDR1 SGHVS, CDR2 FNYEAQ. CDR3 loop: CASSYSTGSSGELFF. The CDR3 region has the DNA TGTGCCAGCAGCTACAGTACAGGGTCCTCCGGGGAGCTGTTTTTT.

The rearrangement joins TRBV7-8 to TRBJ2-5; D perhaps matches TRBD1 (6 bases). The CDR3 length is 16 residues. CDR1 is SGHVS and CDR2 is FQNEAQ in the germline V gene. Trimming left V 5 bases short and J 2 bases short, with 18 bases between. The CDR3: CASSPTANDRQETQYF. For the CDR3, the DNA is TGTGCCAGCAGCCCAACAGCGAATGACAGGCAAGAGACCCAGTACTTC.

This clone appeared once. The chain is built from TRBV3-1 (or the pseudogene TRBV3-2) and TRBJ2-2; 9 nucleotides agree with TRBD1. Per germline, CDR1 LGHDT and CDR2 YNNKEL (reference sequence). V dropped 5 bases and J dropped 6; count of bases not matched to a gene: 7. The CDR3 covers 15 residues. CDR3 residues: CASSEGTGFPGELFF. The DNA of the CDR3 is TGTGCCAGCAGCGAAGGGACAGGGTTCCCCGGGGAGCTGTTTTTT.

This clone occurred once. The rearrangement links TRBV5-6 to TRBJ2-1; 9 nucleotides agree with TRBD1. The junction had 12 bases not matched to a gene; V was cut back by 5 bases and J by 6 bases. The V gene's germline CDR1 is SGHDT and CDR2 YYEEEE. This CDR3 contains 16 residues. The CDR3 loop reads CASSPTGTGFRNEQFF. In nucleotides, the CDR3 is TGTGCCAGCAGTCCAACAGGGACAGGGTTCCGCAATGAGCAGTTCTTC.

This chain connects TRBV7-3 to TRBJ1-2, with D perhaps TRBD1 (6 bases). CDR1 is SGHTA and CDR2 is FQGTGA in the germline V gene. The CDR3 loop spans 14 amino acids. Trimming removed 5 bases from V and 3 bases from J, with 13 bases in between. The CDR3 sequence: CASSPGQLHYGYTF. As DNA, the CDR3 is TGTGCCAGCAGCCCAGGACAGCTTCACTATGGCTACACCTTC.

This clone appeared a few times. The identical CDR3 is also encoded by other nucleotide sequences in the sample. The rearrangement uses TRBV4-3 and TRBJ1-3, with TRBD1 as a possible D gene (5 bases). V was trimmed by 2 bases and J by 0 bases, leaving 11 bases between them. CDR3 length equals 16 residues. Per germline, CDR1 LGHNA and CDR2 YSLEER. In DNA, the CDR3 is TGCGCCAGCAGCCAATCCCGCGGGGGCTCTGGAAACACCATATATTTT. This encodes CASSQSRGGSGNTIYF.

CDR3: CASSFMIGGETQYF. Written as DNA, the CDR3 is TGTGCCAGCAGCTTCATGATCGGCGGAGAGACCCAGTACTTC. The rearrangement joins TRBV11-2 to TRBJ2-5; D unclear. Trimming took 3 bases from V and 4 from J, leaving 12 bases between them. Germline V gives CDR1 SGHAT, CDR2 FQNNGV. This CDR3 contains 14 residues.

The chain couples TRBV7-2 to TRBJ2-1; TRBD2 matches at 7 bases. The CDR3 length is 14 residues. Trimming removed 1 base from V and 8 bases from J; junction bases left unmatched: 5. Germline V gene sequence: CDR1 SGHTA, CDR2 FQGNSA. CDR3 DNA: TGTGCCAGCAGCTTAGGCGGGGGTTGGTATGAGCAGTTCTTC. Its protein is CASSLGGGWYEQFF. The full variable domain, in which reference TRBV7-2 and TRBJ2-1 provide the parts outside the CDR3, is GAGVSQSPSNKVTEKGKDVELRCDPISGHTALYWYRQSLGQGLEFLIYFQGNSAPDKSGLPSDRFSAERTGGSVSTLTIQRTQQEDSAVYLCASSLGGGWYEQFFGPGTRLTVL.

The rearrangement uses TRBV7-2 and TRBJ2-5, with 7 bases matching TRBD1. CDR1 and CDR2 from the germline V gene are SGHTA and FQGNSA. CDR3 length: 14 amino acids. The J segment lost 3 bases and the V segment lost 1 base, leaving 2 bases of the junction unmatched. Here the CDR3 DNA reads TGTGCCAGCAGCTTAGGGACAGGAAAAGAGACCCAGTACTTC. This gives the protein CASSLGTGKETQYF. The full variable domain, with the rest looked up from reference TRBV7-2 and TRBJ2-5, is GAGVSQSPSNKVTEKGKDVELRCDPISGHTALYWYRQSLGQGLEFLIYFQGNSAPDKSGLPSDRFSAERTGGSVSTLTIQRTQQEDSAVYLCASSLGTGKETQYFGPGTRLLVL.

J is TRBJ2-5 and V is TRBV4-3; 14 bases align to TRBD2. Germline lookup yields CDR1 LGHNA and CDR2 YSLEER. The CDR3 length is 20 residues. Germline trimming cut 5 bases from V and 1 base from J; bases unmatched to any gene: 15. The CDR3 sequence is CASSGMTSGGVKRSQETQYF. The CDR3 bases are TGCGCCAGCAGCGGGATGACTAGCGGGGGGGTCAAGAGGTCCCAAGAGACCCAGTACTTC.

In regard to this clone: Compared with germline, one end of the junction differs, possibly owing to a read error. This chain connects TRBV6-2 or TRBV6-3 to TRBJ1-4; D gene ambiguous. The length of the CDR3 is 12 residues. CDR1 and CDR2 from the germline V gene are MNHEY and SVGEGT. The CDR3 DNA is TGTGCCAGCAGTTACCCAGAACCCGGGATGTCTTTT. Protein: CASSYPEPGMSF.

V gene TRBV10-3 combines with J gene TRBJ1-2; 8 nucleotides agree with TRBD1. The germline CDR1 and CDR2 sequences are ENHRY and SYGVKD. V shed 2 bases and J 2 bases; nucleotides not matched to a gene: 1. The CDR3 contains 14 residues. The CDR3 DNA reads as TGTGCCATCAGTGAGGGGACAGGAAACTATGGCTACACCTTC. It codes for CAISEGTGNYGYTF.

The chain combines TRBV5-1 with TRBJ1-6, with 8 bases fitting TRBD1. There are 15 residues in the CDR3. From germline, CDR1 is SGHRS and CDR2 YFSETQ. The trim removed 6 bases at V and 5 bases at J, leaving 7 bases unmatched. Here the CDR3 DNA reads TGCGCCAGCACTATGACAGGGGTGCATAATTCACCCCTCCACTTT. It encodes CASTMTGVHNSPLHF. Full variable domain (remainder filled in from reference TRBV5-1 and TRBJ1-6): KAGVTQTPRYLIKTRGQQVTLSCSPISGHRSVSWYQQTPGQGLQFLFEYFSETQRNKGNFPGRFSGRQFSNSRSEMNVSTLELGDSALYLCASTMTGVHNSPLHFGNGTRLTVT.

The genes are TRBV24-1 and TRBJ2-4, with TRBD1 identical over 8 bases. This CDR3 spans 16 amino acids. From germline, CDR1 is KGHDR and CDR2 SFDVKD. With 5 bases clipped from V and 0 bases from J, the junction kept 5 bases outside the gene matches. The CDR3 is CATSGGQGRAKNIQYF. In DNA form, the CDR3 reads TGTGCCACCAGTGGCGGACAGGGTCGAGCCAAAAACATTCAGTACTTC.

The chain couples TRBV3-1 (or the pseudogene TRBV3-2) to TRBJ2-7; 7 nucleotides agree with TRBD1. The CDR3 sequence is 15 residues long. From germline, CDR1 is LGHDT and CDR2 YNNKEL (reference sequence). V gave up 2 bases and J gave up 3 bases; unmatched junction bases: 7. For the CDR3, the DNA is TGTGCCAGCAGCCAATCGGGACAGAGAGACTACGAGCAGTACTTC. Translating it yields CASSQSGQRDYEQYF.